The source of this T cell receptor (beta chain) is a study of Graves' ophthalmopathy and Graves' hyperthyroidism. Broader study findings: Most expanded clonotypes from thyroid (those above 0.001 frequency) were also found in blood. Ophthalmopathy cases were distinguished from stable hyperthyroidism by a 13-signature model, reaching approximately 87% sensitivity and around 80% specificity.

The PBMCs originated from more than 7.5 ml of fresh peripheral blood. Details on this clonotype: The antigen is undetermined.

Germline CDR1 MNHEY, CDR2 SVGAGI. V was pared by 4 bases and J by 11 bases, with 17 bases between. The CDR3 is 13 amino acids. Amplification of the TCR beta CDR3 regions used RNA transcripts (as template). First-round RT-PCR with HTBI primers preceded a second-round multiplex PCR. Each CDR3 protein gets one entry after TCRdb re-called the multiplex PCR reads with MiXCR. The sample lists about 480,000 distinct CDR3 sequences, about 15% occurring once. This receptor was obtained from a woman aged 25 to 39 with Graves' ophthalmopathy. The sequencing sample was made of blood. The chain combines TRBV6-5 with TRBJ1-1; no firm D call. The CDR3: CASSSWSPPFAFF. In nucleotides, the CDR3 is TGTGCCAGCAGTTCCTGGTCACCCCCCTTCGCTTTCTTT.